A selection of T cell receptor beta chains follows, all from one sample in a study of blood T cell repertoires in COVID-19. Libraries were prepared by immunoSEQ multiplex PCR; TCRdb keeps only in-frame clonotypes and omits some of them. This table has more than 200,000 clones, around 82% appearing once. The sample taken for sequencing was peripheral blood. These receptors were taken from a woman in her 50s with acute or convalescent COVID-19. CDR3s include the opening cysteine and the closing phenylalanine or tryptophan. The D gene is left open where the match is weak. Not all rows give a size; the values are once, few, many and, for expanded clones, a class.

J gene | clone size | D gene | V gene | CDR3 DNA | CDR3 protein
TRBJ2-7 | NA | NA | TRBV28 | TGTGCCAGCAGCCCCCCTAGCGTAGGCGAGCAGTACTTC | CASSPPSVGEQYF
TRBJ2-4 | NA | NA | TRBV6-6 | TGTGCCAGCAGTTACGGAGGGCGAACTACCCTAAACATTCAGTACTTC | CASSYGGRTTLNIQYF
TRBJ2-5 | once | NA | TRBV10-1 | TGCGCCAGCGGGGAGAATCAAGAGACCCAGTACTTC | CASGENQETQYF
TRBJ1-1 | once | TRBD1 | TRBV3-1/TRBV3-2 | TGTGCCAGCAGCCACGGACAGGGGTCACCGGATGCTTTCTTT | CASSHGQGSPDAFF
TRBJ2-2 | NA | TRBD1 | TRBV5-6 | TGTGCCAGCAGCTTGGAACAGGGGGCGAGAACCGGGGAGCTGTTTTTT | CASSLEQGARTGELFF
TRBJ2-7 | NA | TRBD2 | TRBV27 | TGTGCCAGCAGTTTCCGACCCGGTTCGGGGGGTCAGTCCTACGAGCAGTACTTC | CASSFRPGSGGQSYEQYF
TRBJ2-1 | NA | TRBD2 | TRBV7-6 | TGTGCCAGCAGCTACTCGGTCGCGGGAGGATACAATGAGCAGTTCTTC | CASSYSVAGGYNEQFF
TRBJ1-1 | NA | NA | TRBV6-5 | TGTGCCAGCAGTTACGCTGGGGGCACAACTGAAGCTTTCTTT | CASSYAGGTTEAFF
TRBJ2-5 | NA | TRBD2 | TRBV5-8 | TGTGCCAGCAGCGCGGGACTAGCGGGAGTAGGAGAGACCCAGTACTTC | CASSAGLAGVGETQYF
TRBJ1-2 | NA | NA | TRBV15 | TGTGCCACCAGCAGGGAAATGGGTGTCAGGGATAACTATGGCTACACCTTC | CATSREMGVRDNYGYTF
TRBJ1-5 | NA | NA | TRBV4-1 | TGCGCCAGCAGCCAAGATGTGTGGAGGCCCCAGCATTTT | CASSQDVWRPQHF
TRBJ2-1 | NA | TRBD1 | TRBV5-5 | TGTGCCAGCAGCTCCCCCGCTTTACAGGGGCGGTCCTACAATGAGCAGTTCTTC | CASSSPALQGRSYNEQFF
TRBJ2-7 | NA | NA | TRBV20-1 | TGCAGTGCTAGAGCAGGGTACGAGCAGTACTTC | CSARAGYEQYF
TRBJ2-7 | NA | NA | TRBV5-6 | TGTGCCAGCAGCTCCCCCTACCTAGGACAGAGCTCCTACGAGCAGTACTTC | CASSSPYLGQSSYEQYF
TRBJ2-1 | NA | TRBD2 | TRBV7-2 | TGTGCCAGCAGCTTACAAGCGGGAGGCAATGAGCAGTTCTTC | CASSLQAGGNEQFF
TRBJ2-1 | NA | TRBD2 | TRBV7-2 | TGTGCCAGCAGCCTAGGCCCGGGACTAGCAAACAATGAGCAGTTCTTC | CASSLGPGLANNEQFF
TRBJ2-2 | NA | NA | TRBV3-1/TRBV3-2 | TGTGCCAGCAGCCAAGGCAGGGGCCGAACCGGGGAGCTGTTTTTT | CASSQGRGRTGELFF
TRBJ2-3 | NA | TRBD2 | TRBV24-1 | TGTGCCACCAGTGAGGGAATAGCGGGAGGCCGGGGGGATACGCAGTATTTT | CATSEGIAGGRGDTQYF
TRBJ1-2 | NA | NA | TRBV12-3/TRBV12-4 | TGTGCCAGCAGTTTGGGAGGGTCTGGCTACACCTTC | CASSLGGSGYTF
TRBJ1-4 | NA | TRBD1 | TRBV29-1 | TGCAGCGTTGAGACAGGGGAGGCAGGAGAAAAACTGTTTTTT | CSVETGEAGEKLFF
TRBJ1-2 | NA | NA | TRBV5-1 | TGCGCCAGCAGCTTGGCGGGTGGTGGCTACACCTTC | CASSLAGGGYTF
TRBJ1-2 | NA | TRBD1 | TRBV5-4 | TGTGCCAGCAGCTTGATCTCATCGGGACAGGGCTATGGCTACACCTTC | CASSLISSGQGYGYTF
TRBJ2-2 | NA | NA | TRBV27 | TGTGCCAGCCACCGGGGGGCTACCGGGGAGCTGTTTTTT | CASHRGATGELFF
TRBJ2-7 | NA | NA | TRBV18 | TGTGCCAGCTCACTCAGGGGCCCCTACGAGCAGTACTTC | CASSLRGPYEQYF
TRBJ2-7 | NA | NA | TRBV6-1 | TGTGCCAGCAGTGAAGCGGGGGGGGCCATTGCCTACGAGCAGTACTTC | CASSEAGGAIAYEQYF
TRBJ1-2 | NA | NA | TRBV18 | TGTGCCAGCTCACCTGACACGTCTAACTATGGCTACACCTTC | CASSPDTSNYGYTF
TRBJ1-4 | NA | NA | TRBV19 | TGTGCCAGTAGTCCAGACAGAGAAAAACTGTTTTTT | CASSPDREKLFF
TRBJ2-4 | NA | NA | TRBV3-1/TRBV3-2 | TGTGCCAGCAGCCGGGAAGGGGCAGGAAACATTCAGTACTTC | CASSREGAGNIQYF
TRBJ2-3 | NA | NA | TRBV7-8 | TGTGCCAGCGCCTATCCGGGGTACACAGATACGCAGTATTTT | CASAYPGYTDTQYF
TRBJ2-2 | NA | TRBD2 | TRBV2 | TGTGCCAGCAGTGCTTTGCGGGGGGTGTCCCGGGAGCTGTTTTTT | CASSALRGVSRELFF
TRBJ2-1 | NA | TRBD2 | TRBV5-1 | TGCGCCAGCAGTTCCAGACTAGCGGGAAACTCCTACAATGAGCAGTTCTTC | CASSSRLAGNSYNEQFF
TRBJ2-7 | NA | TRBD1 | TRBV2 | TGTGCCAGCGGACAGGGCTACGAGCAGTACTTC | CASGQGYEQYF